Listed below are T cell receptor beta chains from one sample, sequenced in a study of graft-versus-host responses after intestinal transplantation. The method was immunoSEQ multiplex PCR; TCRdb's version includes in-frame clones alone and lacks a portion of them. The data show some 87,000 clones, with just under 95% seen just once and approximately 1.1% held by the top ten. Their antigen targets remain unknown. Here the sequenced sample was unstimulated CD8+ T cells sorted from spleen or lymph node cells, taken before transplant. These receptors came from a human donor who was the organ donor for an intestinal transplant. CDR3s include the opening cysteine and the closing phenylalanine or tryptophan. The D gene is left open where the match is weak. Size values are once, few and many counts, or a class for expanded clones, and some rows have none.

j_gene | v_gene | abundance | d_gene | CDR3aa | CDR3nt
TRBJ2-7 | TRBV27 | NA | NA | CASSLGGLLNEQYF | TGTGCCAGCAGTTTGGGGGGGCTTCTGAACGAGCAGTACTTC
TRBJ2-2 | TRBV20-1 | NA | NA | CSAPRVGELFF | TGCAGTGCCCCCCGGGTCGGGGAGCTGTTTTTT
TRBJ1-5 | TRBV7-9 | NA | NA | CASSSGGSNQPQHF | TGTGCCAGCAGCTCGGGGGGGAGCAATCAGCCCCAGCATTTT
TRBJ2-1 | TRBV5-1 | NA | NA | CASSFTGNEQFF | TGCGCCAGCAGCTTCACAGGGAATGAGCAGTTCTTC
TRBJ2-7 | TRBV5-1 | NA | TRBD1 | CASSWDRASSYEQYF | TGCGCCAGCAGCTGGGACAGGGCTAGTTCCTACGAGCAGTACTTC
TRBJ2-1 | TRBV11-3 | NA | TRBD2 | CASSSSGAAYNEQFF | TGTGCCAGCAGCTCTAGCGGAGCTGCCTACAATGAGCAGTTCTTC
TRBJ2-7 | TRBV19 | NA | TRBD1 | CASSKGTGGNYEQYF | TGTGCCAGTAGTAAGGGTACAGGGGGAAACTACGAGCAGTACTTC
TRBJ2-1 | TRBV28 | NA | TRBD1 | CASSLGTGVNEQFF | TGTGCCAGCAGTTTGGGGACAGGGGTCAATGAGCAGTTCTTC
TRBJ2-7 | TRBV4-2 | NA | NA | CASSQAISPPLFEQYF | TGTGCCAGCAGCCAAGCCATTAGTCCGCCTCTGTTTGAGCAGTACTTC
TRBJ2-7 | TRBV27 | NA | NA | CASSGVTGYEQYF | TGTGCCAGCAGTGGGGTTACAGGGTACGAGCAGTACTTC
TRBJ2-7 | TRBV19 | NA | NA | CASSWGAFYEQYF | TGTGCCAGTAGTTGGGGCGCCTTCTACGAGCAGTACTTC
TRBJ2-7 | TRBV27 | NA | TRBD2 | CASSLLAGGREQYF | TGTGCCAGCAGTCTCCTAGCGGGAGGACGTGAGCAGTACTTC
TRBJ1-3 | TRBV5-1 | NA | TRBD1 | CASRSDRGAGNTIYF | TGCGCCAGCAGATCTGACAGGGGCGCAGGAAACACCATATATTTT
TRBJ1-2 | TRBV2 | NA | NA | CASSYGGWAYGYTF | TGTGCCAGCAGTTACGGGGGTTGGGCCTATGGCTACACCTTC
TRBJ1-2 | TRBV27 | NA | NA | CASSSGGDYGYTF | TGTGCCAGCAGCTCCGGGGGGGACTATGGCTACACCTTC
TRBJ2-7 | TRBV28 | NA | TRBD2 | CASSLGSGQYEQYF | TGTGCCAGCAGTTTAGGTAGCGGGCAATACGAGCAGTACTTC
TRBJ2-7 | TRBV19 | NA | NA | CASSPGINAYEQYF | TGTGCCAGTAGTCCGGGGATAAACGCCTACGAGCAGTACTTC
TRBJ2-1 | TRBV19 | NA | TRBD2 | CASSPPLAGISYNEQFF | TGTGCCAGTAGTCCCCCTCTAGCGGGCATTTCCTACAATGAGCAGTTCTTC
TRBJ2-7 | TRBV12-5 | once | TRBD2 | CASGLPHGAGITYEQYF | TGTGCTAGTGGTTTGCCCCACGGAGCGGGGATAACCTACGAGCAGTACTTC
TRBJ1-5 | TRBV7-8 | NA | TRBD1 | CASSPTGAQPQHF | TGTGCCAGCAGCCCGACAGGGGCTCAGCCCCAGCATTTT
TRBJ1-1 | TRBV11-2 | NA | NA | CASSVNTVPRTEAFF | TGTGCCAGCAGCGTAAACACAGTACCCCGCACTGAAGCTTTCTTT
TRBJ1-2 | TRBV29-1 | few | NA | CSVREMSGYTF | TGCAGCGTTCGAGAGATGAGCGGCTACACCTTC
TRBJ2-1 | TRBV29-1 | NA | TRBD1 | CSVSGDRAYLEQFF | TGCAGCGTTTCCGGGGACAGGGCATATTTGGAGCAGTTCTTC
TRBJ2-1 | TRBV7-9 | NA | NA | CASSLTPGEQFF | TGTGCCAGCAGCTTAACACCGGGTGAGCAGTTCTTC
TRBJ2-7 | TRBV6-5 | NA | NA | CASSYSQGPAYEQYF | TGTGCCAGCAGTTACTCGCAGGGGCCGGCCTACGAGCAGTACTTC
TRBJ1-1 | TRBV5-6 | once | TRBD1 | CASSSTRGQGVEAFF | TGTGCCAGCAGCTCGACAAGGGGACAGGGGGTTGAAGCTTTCTTT
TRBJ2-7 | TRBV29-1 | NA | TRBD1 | CSAAGGAAYEQYF | TGCAGCGCCGCAGGGGGCGCTGCCTACGAGCAGTACTTC
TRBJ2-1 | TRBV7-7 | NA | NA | CASSAVATTPSEQFF | TGTGCTAGCAGCGCCGTAGCCACGACCCCAAGTGAGCAGTTCTTC
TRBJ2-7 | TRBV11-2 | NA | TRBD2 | CASSREGGYNEQYF | TGTGCCAGCAGCCGGGAGGGGGGGTATAACGAGCAGTACTTC
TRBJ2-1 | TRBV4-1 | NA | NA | CASSQGRWEQFF | TGCGCCAGCAGCCAGGGGCGCTGGGAGCAGTTCTTC
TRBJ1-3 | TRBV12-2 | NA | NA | CASRFETGNGNTIYF | TGTGCAAGTCGCTTCGAGACAGGGAATGGAAACACCATATATTTT
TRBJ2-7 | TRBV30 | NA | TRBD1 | CAWSGQTGAEQYF | TGTGCCTGGAGCGGACAGACAGGGGCCGAGCAGTACTTC
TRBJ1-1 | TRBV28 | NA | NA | CASSPGDTEAFF | TGTGCCAGCAGCCCGGGTGACACTGAAGCTTTCTTT
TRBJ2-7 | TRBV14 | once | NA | CASSQGISYEQYF | TGTGCCAGCAGCCAAGGTATCTCCTACGAGCAGTACTTC
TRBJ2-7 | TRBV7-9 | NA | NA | CASSSHSGTGSYEQYF | TGTGCCAGCAGCTCTCACTCCGGGACTGGGTCCTACGAGCAGTACTTC
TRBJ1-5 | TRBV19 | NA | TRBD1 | CASTGRGRSVYTGDRNQPQHF | TGTGCCAGTACCGGCAGGGGGCGTTCGGTTTACACTGGCGATAGGAATCAGCCCCAGCATTTT
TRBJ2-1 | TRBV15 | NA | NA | CATSRDLARNEQFF | TGTGCCACCAGCAGAGATTTAGCCCGCAATGAGCAGTTCTTC
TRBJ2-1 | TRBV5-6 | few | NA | CASAFSGDEQFF | TGTGCCAGTGCCTTTTCCGGTGATGAGCAGTTCTTC
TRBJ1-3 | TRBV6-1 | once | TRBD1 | CASSRGFLSGNTIYF | TGTGCCAGCAGCAGGGGGTTCCTTTCTGGAAACACCATATATTTT
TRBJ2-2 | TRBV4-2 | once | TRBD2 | CASSQRLWGRDGELFF | TGTGCCAGCAGCCAGAGGCTTTGGGGGAGGGACGGGGAGCTGTTTTTT
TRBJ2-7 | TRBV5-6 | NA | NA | CASSFLGQGEQYF | TGTGCCAGCAGCTTCCTGGGGCAGGGCGAGCAGTACTTC
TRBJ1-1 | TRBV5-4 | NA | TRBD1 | CASSLGLQGAVNTEAFF | TGTGCCAGCAGCTTGGGACTACAGGGGGCAGTGAACACTGAAGCTTTCTTT
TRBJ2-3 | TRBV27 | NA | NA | CASSLSGSTDTQYF | TGTGCCAGCAGTTTAAGTGGCAGCACAGATACGCAGTATTTT
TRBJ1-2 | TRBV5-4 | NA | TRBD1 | CASTRRDRFYGYTF | TGTGCCAGCACCCGCAGGGACAGGTTCTATGGCTACACCTTC
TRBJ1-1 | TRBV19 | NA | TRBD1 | CASSMTGAVLLFF | TGTGCCAGTAGTATGACAGGGGCTGTGTTGTTGTTCTTT
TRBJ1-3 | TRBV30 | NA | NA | CAGSRDLSGNTIYF | TGTGCCGGCTCCAGGGATTTGTCTGGAAACACCATATATTTT
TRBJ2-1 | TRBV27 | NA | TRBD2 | CATGPSGLTYNEQFF | TGTGCCACGGGCCCTAGCGGCCTTACCTACAATGAGCAGTTCTTC
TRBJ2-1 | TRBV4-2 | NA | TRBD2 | CASSLTSGRLNEQFF | TGTGCCAGCAGCCTGACTAGCGGGAGACTCAATGAGCAGTTCTTC
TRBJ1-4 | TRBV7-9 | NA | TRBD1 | CASSPMEGADKLFF | TGTGCCAGCAGCCCTATGGAGGGGGCGGACAAACTGTTTTTT
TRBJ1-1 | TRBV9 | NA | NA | CASSGQDGTEAFF | TGTGCCAGCAGCGGACAGGATGGGACTGAAGCTTTCTTT
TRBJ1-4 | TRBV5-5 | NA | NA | CASSRGLSANEKLFF | TGTGCCAGCAGCCGCGGCTTATCAGCTAATGAAAAACTGTTTTTT
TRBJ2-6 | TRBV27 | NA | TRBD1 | CASSSQGRTGANVLTF | TGTGCCAGCAGTTCACAGGGGCGAACAGGGGCCAACGTCCTGACTTTC
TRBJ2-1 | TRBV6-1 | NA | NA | CASTPAGSRDEQFF | TGTGCCAGCACCCCGGCCGGGAGCCGGGATGAGCAGTTCTTC
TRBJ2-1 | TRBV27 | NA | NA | CASRHEQFF | TGTGCCAGCAGACACGAGCAGTTCTTC
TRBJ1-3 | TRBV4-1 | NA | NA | CASSQGSGNTIYF | TGCGCCAGCAGCCAAGGTTCAGGAAACACCATATATTTT
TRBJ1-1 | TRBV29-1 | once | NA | CSVLQENTEAFF | TGCAGCGTTCTACAGGAGAACACTGAAGCTTTCTTT
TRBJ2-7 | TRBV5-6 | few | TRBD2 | CASSTKRGEGPTYEQYF | TGTGCCAGCAGCACAAAACGGGGGGAGGGCCCAACATACGAGCAGTACTTC
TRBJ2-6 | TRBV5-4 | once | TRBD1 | CASRPGQVMLGANVLTF | TGTGCCAGCAGACCGGGACAGGTGATGCTGGGGGCCAACGTCCTGACTTTC
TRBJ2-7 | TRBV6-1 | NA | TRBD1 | CASLDRDTSYEQYF | TGTGCCAGCCTGGACAGGGACACTTCCTACGAGCAGTACTTC
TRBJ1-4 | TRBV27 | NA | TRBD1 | CASRWGQGARVEKLFF | TGTGCCAGCAGGTGGGGACAGGGGGCGCGGGTTGAAAAACTGTTTTTT